The clone carrying this TCR beta chain was counted only a few times. Cohorts were assigned according to the clinical history that participants reported. This sample stems from a study of blood T cell repertoires in COVID-19. The method was immunoSEQ multiplex PCR; TCRdb's version includes in-frame clones alone and lacks a portion of them. The data contain 170,000 or so clones, around 73% of them singletons. The sequence was collected from a woman in her forties or fifties who had recovered from COVID-19. Source material: PBMCs or T cells enriched from blood (not recorded which).

CDR3 sequence: CASSLAGTGGFDTQYF. DNA of the CDR3: TGTGCCAGCAGCTTGGCCGGGACAGGGGGCTTCGATACGCAGTATTTT. The chain has TRBV5-6 and TRBJ2-3, with 12 nucleotides matching TRBD1. Germline V gene sequence: CDR1 SGHDT, CDR2 YYEEEE. The CDR3 loop spans 16 amino acids. Unmatched junction bases numbered 5, after V lost 0 bases and J lost 6 bases.